The clone carrying this TCR beta chain occurred once. The antigen is unknown. TCRdb re-called the 5' RACE reads through MiXCR, storing one row per CDR3 protein. The sample contains about 450,000 distinct CDR3 sequences, 20% to 30% of which appear only once. This CDR3 is 12 amino acids long. V lost 8 bases to trimming and J lost 3 bases, with 10 bases between them. Per the germline V gene, CDR1 is SGHVS and CDR2 is FQNEAQ. The data are from a study of T-cell memory formation after mild COVID-19. On the study more broadly: TCR clusters were largely donor specific. Findings of the study overall: CD4+ clones that contracted lay mainly in CM and EM; CD8+ ones lay in EMRA. Day 37-peaking second-wave clones had unconfirmed SARS-CoV-2 specificity. Memory cells collected pre-infection included some clones that later responded, suggesting cross-reactive memory joined.

The rearrangement links TRBV7-8 to TRBJ2-5; D uncertain. The specimen sequenced was PBMCs or a T cell subset sorted from them (not recorded which). This TCR came from an adult woman who had mild COVID-19 (a few samples of this study predate the infection). Cell type and time point are not known. DNA for the CDR3: TGTGCCAGCTTCGACTGGAAAGAGACCCAGTACTTC. Protein: CASFDWKETQYF.